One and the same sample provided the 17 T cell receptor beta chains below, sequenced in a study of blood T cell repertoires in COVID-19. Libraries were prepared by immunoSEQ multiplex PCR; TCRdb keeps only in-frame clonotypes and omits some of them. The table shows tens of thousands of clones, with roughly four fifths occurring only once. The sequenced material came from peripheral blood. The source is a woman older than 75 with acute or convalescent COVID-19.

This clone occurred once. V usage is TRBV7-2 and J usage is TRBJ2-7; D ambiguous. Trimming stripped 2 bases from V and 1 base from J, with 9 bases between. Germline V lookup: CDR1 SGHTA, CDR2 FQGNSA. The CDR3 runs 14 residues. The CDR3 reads CASSLLRQSYEQYF. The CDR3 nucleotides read TGTGCCAGCAGCTTATTGCGACAATCCTACGAGCAGTACTTC. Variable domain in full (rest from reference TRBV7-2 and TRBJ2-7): GAGVSQSPSNKVTEKGKDVELRCDPISGHTALYWYRQSLGQGLEFLIYFQGNSAPDKSGLPSDRFSAERTGGSVSTLTIQRTQQEDSAVYLCASSLLRQSYEQYFGPGTRLTVT.

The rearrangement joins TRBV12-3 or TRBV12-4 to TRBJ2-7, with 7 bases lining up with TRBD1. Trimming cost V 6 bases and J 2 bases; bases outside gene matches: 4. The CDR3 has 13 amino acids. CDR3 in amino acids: CASRTTGAYEQYF. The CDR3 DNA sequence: TGTGCCAGCAGAACCACAGGGGCCTACGAGCAGTACTTC.

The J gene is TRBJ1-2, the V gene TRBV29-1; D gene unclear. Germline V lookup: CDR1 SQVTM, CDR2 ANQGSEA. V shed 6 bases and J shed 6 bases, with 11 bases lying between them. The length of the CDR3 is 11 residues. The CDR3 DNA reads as TGCAGCGTGGGTCGCGGTGATGGCTACACCTTC. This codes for CSVGRGDGYTF.

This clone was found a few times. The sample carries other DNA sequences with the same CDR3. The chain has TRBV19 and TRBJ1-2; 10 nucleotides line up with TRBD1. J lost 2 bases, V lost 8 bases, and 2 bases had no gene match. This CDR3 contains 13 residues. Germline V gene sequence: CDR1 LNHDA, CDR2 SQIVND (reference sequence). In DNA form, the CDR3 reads TGTGCCAGTTCGGACAGGGGGAACTATGGCTACACCTTC. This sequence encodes CASSDRGNYGYTF.

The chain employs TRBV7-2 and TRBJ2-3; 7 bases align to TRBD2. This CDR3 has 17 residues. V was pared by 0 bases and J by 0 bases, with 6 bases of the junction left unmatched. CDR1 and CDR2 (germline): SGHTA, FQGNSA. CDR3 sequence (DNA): TGTGCCAGCAGCTTAGCATTACTAGCGTTTAGCACAGATACGCAGTATTTT. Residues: CASSLALLAFSTDTQYF.

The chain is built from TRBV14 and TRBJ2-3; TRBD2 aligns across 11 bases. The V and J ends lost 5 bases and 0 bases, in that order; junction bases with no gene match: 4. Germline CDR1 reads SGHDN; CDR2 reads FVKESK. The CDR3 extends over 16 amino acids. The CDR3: CASSARLAGSTDTQYF. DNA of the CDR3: TGTGCCAGCAGCGCTCGACTAGCGGGAAGCACAGATACGCAGTATTTT.

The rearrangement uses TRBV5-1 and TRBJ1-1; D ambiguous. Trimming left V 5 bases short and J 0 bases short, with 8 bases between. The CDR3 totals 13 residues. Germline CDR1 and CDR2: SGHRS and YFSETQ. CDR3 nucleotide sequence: TGCGCCAGCAGTGTGGACTTGAACACTGAAGCTTTCTTT. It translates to CASSVDLNTEAFF.

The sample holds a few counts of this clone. This CDR3 reads CASSSTGDRGPLDTQYF. CDR3 in DNA: TGTGCCAGCAGTTCAACCGGGGACAGGGGGCCCCTTGATACGCAGTATTTT. This chain uses TRBV28 with TRBJ2-3, with 12 bases aligning to TRBD1. There are 17 residues in the CDR3. Germline assignment: CDR1 MDHEN and CDR2 SYDVKM. V lost 4 bases, J lost 6 bases, and 11 bases stayed unmatched.

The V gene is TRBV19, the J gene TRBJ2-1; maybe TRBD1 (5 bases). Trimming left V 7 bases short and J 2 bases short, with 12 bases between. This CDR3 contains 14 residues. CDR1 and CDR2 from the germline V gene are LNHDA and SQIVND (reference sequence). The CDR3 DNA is TGTGCCAGTAAGGGGCAGGGTACCTACAATGAGCAGTTCTTC. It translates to CASKGQGTYNEQFF. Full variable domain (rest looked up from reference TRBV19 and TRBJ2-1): DGGITQSPKYLFRKEGQNVTLSCEQNLNHDAMYWYRQDPGQGLRLIYYSQIVNDFQKGDIAEGYSVSREKKESFPLTVTSAQKNPTAFYLCASKGQGTYNEQFFGPGTRLTVL.

The CDR3 protein is CASSLAGHEAFF. In DNA form, the CDR3 reads TGTGCCAGCAGCTTGGCCGGTCATGAAGCTTTCTTT. J is TRBJ1-1 and V is TRBV5-8; D gene ambiguous. CDR1 is SGHTS, CDR2 YDEGEE, per germline. Trimming pared 0 bases from V and 7 bases from J, leaving 7 bases between. This CDR3 comprises 12 residues.

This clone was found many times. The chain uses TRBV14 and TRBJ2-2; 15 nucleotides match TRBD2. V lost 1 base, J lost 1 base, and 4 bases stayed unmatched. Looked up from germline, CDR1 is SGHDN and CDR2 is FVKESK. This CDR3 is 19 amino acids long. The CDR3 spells CASSQGGLAGGLNTGELFF. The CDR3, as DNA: TGTGCCAGCAGCCAAGGGGGACTAGCGGGAGGCCTGAACACCGGGGAGCTGTTTTTT.

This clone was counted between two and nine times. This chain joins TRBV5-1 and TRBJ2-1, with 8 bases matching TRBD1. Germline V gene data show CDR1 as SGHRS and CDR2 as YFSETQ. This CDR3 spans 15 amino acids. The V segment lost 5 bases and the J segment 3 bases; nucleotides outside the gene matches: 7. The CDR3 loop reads CASSNAGTGYNEQFF. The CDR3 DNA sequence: TGCGCCAGCAGTAATGCAGGGACAGGCTACAATGAGCAGTTCTTC.

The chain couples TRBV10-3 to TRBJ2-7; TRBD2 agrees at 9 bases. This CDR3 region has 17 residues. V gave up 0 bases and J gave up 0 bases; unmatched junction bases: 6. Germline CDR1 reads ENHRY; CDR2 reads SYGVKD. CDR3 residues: CAISESGGSGSSYEQYF. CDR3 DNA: TGTGCCATCAGTGAGTCGGGAGGTAGCGGGAGCTCCTACGAGCAGTACTTC.

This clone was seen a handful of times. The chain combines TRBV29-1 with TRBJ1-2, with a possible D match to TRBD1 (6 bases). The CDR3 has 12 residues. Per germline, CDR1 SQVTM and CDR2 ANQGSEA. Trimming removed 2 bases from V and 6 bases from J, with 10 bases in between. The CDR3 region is CSVEIQGDGYTF. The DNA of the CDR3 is TGCAGCGTTGAAATACAGGGAGATGGCTACACCTTC.

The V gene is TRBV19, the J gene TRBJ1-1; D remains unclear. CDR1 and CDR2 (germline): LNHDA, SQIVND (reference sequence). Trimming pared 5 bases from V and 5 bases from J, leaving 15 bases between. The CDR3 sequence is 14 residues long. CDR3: CASSVEWRVTEAFF. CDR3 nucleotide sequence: TGTGCCAGTAGTGTCGAGTGGCGGGTAACTGAAGCTTTCTTT.

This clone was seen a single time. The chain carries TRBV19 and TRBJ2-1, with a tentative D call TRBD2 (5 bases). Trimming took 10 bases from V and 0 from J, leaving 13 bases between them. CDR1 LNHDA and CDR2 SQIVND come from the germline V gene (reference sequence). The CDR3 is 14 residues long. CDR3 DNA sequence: TGTGCCACCGCAGTGGGGAGCTCCTACAATGAGCAGTTCTTC. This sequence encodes CATAVGSSYNEQFF.

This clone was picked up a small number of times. The chain's CDR3 is CSVALAGYGYTF. CDR3 bases: TGCAGCGTTGCTCTAGCAGGCTATGGCTACACCTTC. The chain joins TRBV29-1 to TRBJ1-2; no clear D gene. Trimming took 4 bases from V and 4 from J, leaving 10 bases between them. The length of the CDR3 is 12 residues. Germline CDR1 is SQVTM and CDR2 is ANQGSEA.